This T cell receptor (beta chain) is from a study of blood T cells in healthy people across ages (dated by TCRdb to 2013 to 2016). Context from the whole study: In model experiments, template switching captured about one uniquely barcoded TCR beta cDNA molecule for every two T cells. Donors of different ages were randomly distributed across sequencing lanes to avoid experimental bias. Using deep sequencing normalized with unique cDNA molecular identifiers, the study measured how TCR beta repertoire diversity changes with age. Two additional independent replicas of 1 million unique cDNA reads from the same blood draw were analyzed for two donors (one aged 18 to 30 and one aged 80 or older). The donors were divided into four age groups: young (average around 16 years), middle-aged (over 35), aged (under 70) and long-lived (more than 75). The full study reports these points: Compared with the aged group, more naive CD4+ T cells, fewer expanded clones and increased TCR diversity were shown by the long-lived group, suggesting age selection. Estimates of total diversity from one million sequenced T cells were regarded as lower bounds and underestimates. A strong correlation was found between observed TCR beta diversity and the percentage of naive T cells measured by flow cytometry. Donor CMV infection status was unknown, potentially confounding age-related changes in expanded clonotypes. Conclusive comparison of naive and antigen-experienced compartments was prevented by the profiling of bulk unsorted PBMCs. Observed TCR beta diversity per million T cells fell roughly linearly with age, and a significant reduction was already apparent by age roughly 40.

V gives up 0 bases and J gives up 3 bases, and the segment between their germline ends measures 12 bases. The germline V gene supplies CDR1 MGHRA and CDR2 YSYEKL. Measured from the cysteine to the phenylalanine, the CDR3 is 17 residues long. Kept here is only the CDR3 DNA, which spans 51 bases and is read in frame from base 1. A note on this clonotype: Its antigen remains unidentified. Base qualities are missing; no much larger clone stands one base away.

The 39 donors, aged 6 to 90 years, were systemically healthy Caucasian individuals from Russia. Around 10 milliliters of peripheral blood were collected from each donor into EDTA-treated Vacutainer tubes. Ficoll-Paque density-gradient centrifugation was used to isolate PBMCs, with at least 6 million per sample. Trizol reagent was used to extract total RNA from the PBMCs, yielding at least 6 micrograms per sample. For every donor, an aliquot of PBMCs went through flow cytometry to measure the percentages of naive CD45RAhigh/CD27high T cells. Library construction relied on 5' RACE. TCRdb shows the sequencer as Illumina HiSeq 2500. A second PCR of roughly 6 to 11 cycles was run with a J-beta primer mix and a sample-barcoded 5' primer. A unique molecular identifier was introduced onto each TCR beta cDNA molecule by a template-switch 5' adaptor carrying 12 random nucleotides. Each sample yielded at least 2.5 million CDR3-containing paired-end reads. The Mint cDNA synthesis kit, primed by a TRBC-specific oligonucleotide, was used to synthesize first-strand cDNA from all RNA. Following uracil-DNA glycosylase treatment, a first 18-cycle PCR with universal primers M1SS and BC2_uni_R was performed on all cDNA. Per the source publication's procedure: For normalization, 1 million high-quality reads, each with a distinct molecular identifier, were randomly selected from each sample. Reads sharing molecular identifiers were discarded rather than binned into consensus sequences. MiTCR, set to a Q25 quality threshold and the strictest error-elimination algorithm, was used for CDR3 identification, clonotype clustering and error correction. A nonparametric unseen species model using Euler transformation provided a lower-bound estimate of total TCR beta diversity. TCRdb itself trimmed the public reads at Q25 with fastp, ran MiXCR and retained productive beta chains. Duplicate CDR3 protein sequences are folded into a single record with the most common DNA and genes. None of the V and J calls come from the authors' own analysis; TCRdb made them. This sample has around 790,000 distinct CDR3 sequences in its table, and approximately 44% of those were observed once. The top ten clones comprise about 21% of the sample.

The TCR sequence derives from a man aged 60 to 69 in good health. The sequence is built from TRBV4-1 and TRBJ1-6, with no confident D gene call. The sample taken for sequencing was blood. Here the CDR3 is given as CASSQDNGANYNSPLHF. The nucleotide sequence is TGCGCCAGCAGCCAAGACAACGGAGCTAACTATAATTCACCCCTCCACTTT.